Following are 7 T cell receptor beta chains from one sample sequenced in a study of technical replicates of blood from several donors. TCRdb keeps only in-frame clones here, not all; method: immunoSEQ multiplex PCR. The repertoire holds fewer than 65,000 clones, with about 83% as singletons. The sample comprised PBMCs. Receptor source: a human donor in good health. Some clones in this sample may be carry-over from other donors' samples.

This clone was counted a single time. This sequence joins TRBV7-2 and TRBJ1-2, with 7 nucleotides matching TRBD1. This CDR3 has 12 amino acids. Germline V gene lookup returns CDR1 SGHTA and CDR2 FQGNSA. With 4 bases clipped from V and 7 bases from J, the junction kept 3 bases outside the gene matches. The CDR3 region has the DNA TGTGCCAGCAGCTACCCAGGGGGTGGCTACACCTTC. It is translated as CASSYPGGGYTF.

V and J are TRBV19 and TRBJ2-7; D might be TRBD2 (6 bases). This CDR3 spans 14 amino acids. V lost 3 bases, J lost 0 bases, and 9 bases lay in between. CDR1 and CDR2 (germline): LNHDA, SQIVND (reference sequence). CDR3 loop: CASSMVGSSYEQYF. As DNA, the CDR3 is TGTGCCAGTAGTATGGTCGGGAGCTCCTACGAGCAGTACTTC.

The CDR3 coding sequence is TGTGCCAGCAGTTCCCTGCGGGCGCGTATACAAGAGACCCAGTACTTC. Its protein is CASSSLRARIQETQYF. The J gene is TRBJ2-5, the V gene TRBV6-6; D is possibly TRBD2 (5 bases). This CDR3 region has 16 residues. V gave up 4 bases and J gave up 2 bases, with 17 bases separating them. Germline V CDR1 and CDR2: MNHNY, SVGAGI (reference sequence).

This clone showed up just once. CDR3 coding DNA: TGTGCCAGTAGTATCCAGGGATCCTACGAGCAGTACTTC. This gives the protein CASSIQGSYEQYF. This chain joins TRBV19 and TRBJ2-7; possible D gene TRBD1, 5 bases. The germline V gene encodes CDR1 LNHDA and CDR2 SQIVND (reference sequence). The CDR3 has 13 amino acids. With 3 bases removed from V and 1 base from J, the gap between germline ends came to 7 bases.

J is TRBJ2-7 and V is TRBV15; D is unclear. This CDR3 is built from 14 residues. The V gene lost 0 bases and the J gene lost 3 bases, with 9 bases spanning the gap. Looked up from germline, CDR1 is LNHNV and CDR2 is YYDKDF (reference sequence). CDR3 sequence reads: CATSRDPGNYEQYF. CDR3 in DNA: TGTGCCACCAGCAGAGATCCAGGAAACTACGAGCAGTACTTC.

The chain uses TRBV28 and TRBJ2-3, with 10 bases that match TRBD2. The V gene end was trimmed by 5 bases and the J gene end by 6 bases; junction bases not matched to a gene: 5. The CDR3 length is 14 residues. Germline CDR1 MDHEN, CDR2 SYDVKM. CDR3 nucleotides: TGTGCCAGCAGTAGCGGGGGGGCCGCGGATACGCAGTATTTT. Protein product: CASSSGGAADTQYF.

This chain joins TRBV29-1 and TRBJ2-1, with D perhaps TRBD1 (6 bases). Germline CDR1 reads SQVTM; CDR2 reads ANQGSEA. The V and J ends lost 6 bases and 6 bases respectively, with 12 bases between them. The CDR3 is 12 residues long. The CDR3 DNA is TGCAGCGTCGACAGGCTAGGCAATGAGCAGTTCTTC. It yields the protein CSVDRLGNEQFF.